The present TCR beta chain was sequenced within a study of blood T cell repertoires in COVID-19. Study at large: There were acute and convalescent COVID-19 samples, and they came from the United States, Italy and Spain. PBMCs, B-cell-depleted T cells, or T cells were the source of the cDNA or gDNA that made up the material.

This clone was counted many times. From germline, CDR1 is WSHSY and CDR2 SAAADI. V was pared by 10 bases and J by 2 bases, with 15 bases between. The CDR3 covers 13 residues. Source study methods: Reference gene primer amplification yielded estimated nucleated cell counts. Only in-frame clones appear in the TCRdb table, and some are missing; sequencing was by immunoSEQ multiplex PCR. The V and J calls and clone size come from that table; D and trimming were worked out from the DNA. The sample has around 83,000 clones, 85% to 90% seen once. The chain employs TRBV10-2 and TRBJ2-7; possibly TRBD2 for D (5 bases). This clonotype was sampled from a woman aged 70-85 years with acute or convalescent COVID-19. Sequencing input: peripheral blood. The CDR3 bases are TGCGCCACTCTAGGACTTCTTCCCTACGAGCAGTACGTC. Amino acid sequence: CATLGLLPYEQYV.